The source of this TCR beta chain is a study of T cells in Graves' hyperthyroidism and ophthalmopathy. Ten or more counts support this clonotype. Antigen unknown. From RNA transcripts, TCR beta CDR3 regions were amplified. First-round RT-PCR targeting the TCR CDR3 was performed with the HTBI primer set. TCRdb re-analysed the multiplex PCR reads in MiXCR, keeping a single row per CDR3 protein. Here the sample spans about 570,000 distinct CDR3 sequences, under 60% being singletons. Criteria for exclusion of patients were uncontrolled infection, other autoimmune disease, pregnancy or lactation. Study-wide results and limits: Most clonotypes expanded in thyroid above 0.001 were likewise present in blood.

Source material: peripheral blood or thyroid tissue (not recorded which). This receptor was taken from an adult woman with Graves' disease, either hyperthyroidism or ophthalmopathy (not recorded which).

CDR3 sequence: CASSQDELGGKEQYF. The CDR3 nucleotides read TGTGCCAGCAGCCAAGATGAATTAGGCGGGAAAGAGCAGTACTTC. The genes are TRBV4-2 and TRBJ2-7; tentative D call: TRBD2 (6 bases). Germline CDR1 LGHNA, CDR2 YNFKEQ. Trimming removed 0 bases at V and 7 bases at J, with 16 bases between. The CDR3 consists of 15 residues.